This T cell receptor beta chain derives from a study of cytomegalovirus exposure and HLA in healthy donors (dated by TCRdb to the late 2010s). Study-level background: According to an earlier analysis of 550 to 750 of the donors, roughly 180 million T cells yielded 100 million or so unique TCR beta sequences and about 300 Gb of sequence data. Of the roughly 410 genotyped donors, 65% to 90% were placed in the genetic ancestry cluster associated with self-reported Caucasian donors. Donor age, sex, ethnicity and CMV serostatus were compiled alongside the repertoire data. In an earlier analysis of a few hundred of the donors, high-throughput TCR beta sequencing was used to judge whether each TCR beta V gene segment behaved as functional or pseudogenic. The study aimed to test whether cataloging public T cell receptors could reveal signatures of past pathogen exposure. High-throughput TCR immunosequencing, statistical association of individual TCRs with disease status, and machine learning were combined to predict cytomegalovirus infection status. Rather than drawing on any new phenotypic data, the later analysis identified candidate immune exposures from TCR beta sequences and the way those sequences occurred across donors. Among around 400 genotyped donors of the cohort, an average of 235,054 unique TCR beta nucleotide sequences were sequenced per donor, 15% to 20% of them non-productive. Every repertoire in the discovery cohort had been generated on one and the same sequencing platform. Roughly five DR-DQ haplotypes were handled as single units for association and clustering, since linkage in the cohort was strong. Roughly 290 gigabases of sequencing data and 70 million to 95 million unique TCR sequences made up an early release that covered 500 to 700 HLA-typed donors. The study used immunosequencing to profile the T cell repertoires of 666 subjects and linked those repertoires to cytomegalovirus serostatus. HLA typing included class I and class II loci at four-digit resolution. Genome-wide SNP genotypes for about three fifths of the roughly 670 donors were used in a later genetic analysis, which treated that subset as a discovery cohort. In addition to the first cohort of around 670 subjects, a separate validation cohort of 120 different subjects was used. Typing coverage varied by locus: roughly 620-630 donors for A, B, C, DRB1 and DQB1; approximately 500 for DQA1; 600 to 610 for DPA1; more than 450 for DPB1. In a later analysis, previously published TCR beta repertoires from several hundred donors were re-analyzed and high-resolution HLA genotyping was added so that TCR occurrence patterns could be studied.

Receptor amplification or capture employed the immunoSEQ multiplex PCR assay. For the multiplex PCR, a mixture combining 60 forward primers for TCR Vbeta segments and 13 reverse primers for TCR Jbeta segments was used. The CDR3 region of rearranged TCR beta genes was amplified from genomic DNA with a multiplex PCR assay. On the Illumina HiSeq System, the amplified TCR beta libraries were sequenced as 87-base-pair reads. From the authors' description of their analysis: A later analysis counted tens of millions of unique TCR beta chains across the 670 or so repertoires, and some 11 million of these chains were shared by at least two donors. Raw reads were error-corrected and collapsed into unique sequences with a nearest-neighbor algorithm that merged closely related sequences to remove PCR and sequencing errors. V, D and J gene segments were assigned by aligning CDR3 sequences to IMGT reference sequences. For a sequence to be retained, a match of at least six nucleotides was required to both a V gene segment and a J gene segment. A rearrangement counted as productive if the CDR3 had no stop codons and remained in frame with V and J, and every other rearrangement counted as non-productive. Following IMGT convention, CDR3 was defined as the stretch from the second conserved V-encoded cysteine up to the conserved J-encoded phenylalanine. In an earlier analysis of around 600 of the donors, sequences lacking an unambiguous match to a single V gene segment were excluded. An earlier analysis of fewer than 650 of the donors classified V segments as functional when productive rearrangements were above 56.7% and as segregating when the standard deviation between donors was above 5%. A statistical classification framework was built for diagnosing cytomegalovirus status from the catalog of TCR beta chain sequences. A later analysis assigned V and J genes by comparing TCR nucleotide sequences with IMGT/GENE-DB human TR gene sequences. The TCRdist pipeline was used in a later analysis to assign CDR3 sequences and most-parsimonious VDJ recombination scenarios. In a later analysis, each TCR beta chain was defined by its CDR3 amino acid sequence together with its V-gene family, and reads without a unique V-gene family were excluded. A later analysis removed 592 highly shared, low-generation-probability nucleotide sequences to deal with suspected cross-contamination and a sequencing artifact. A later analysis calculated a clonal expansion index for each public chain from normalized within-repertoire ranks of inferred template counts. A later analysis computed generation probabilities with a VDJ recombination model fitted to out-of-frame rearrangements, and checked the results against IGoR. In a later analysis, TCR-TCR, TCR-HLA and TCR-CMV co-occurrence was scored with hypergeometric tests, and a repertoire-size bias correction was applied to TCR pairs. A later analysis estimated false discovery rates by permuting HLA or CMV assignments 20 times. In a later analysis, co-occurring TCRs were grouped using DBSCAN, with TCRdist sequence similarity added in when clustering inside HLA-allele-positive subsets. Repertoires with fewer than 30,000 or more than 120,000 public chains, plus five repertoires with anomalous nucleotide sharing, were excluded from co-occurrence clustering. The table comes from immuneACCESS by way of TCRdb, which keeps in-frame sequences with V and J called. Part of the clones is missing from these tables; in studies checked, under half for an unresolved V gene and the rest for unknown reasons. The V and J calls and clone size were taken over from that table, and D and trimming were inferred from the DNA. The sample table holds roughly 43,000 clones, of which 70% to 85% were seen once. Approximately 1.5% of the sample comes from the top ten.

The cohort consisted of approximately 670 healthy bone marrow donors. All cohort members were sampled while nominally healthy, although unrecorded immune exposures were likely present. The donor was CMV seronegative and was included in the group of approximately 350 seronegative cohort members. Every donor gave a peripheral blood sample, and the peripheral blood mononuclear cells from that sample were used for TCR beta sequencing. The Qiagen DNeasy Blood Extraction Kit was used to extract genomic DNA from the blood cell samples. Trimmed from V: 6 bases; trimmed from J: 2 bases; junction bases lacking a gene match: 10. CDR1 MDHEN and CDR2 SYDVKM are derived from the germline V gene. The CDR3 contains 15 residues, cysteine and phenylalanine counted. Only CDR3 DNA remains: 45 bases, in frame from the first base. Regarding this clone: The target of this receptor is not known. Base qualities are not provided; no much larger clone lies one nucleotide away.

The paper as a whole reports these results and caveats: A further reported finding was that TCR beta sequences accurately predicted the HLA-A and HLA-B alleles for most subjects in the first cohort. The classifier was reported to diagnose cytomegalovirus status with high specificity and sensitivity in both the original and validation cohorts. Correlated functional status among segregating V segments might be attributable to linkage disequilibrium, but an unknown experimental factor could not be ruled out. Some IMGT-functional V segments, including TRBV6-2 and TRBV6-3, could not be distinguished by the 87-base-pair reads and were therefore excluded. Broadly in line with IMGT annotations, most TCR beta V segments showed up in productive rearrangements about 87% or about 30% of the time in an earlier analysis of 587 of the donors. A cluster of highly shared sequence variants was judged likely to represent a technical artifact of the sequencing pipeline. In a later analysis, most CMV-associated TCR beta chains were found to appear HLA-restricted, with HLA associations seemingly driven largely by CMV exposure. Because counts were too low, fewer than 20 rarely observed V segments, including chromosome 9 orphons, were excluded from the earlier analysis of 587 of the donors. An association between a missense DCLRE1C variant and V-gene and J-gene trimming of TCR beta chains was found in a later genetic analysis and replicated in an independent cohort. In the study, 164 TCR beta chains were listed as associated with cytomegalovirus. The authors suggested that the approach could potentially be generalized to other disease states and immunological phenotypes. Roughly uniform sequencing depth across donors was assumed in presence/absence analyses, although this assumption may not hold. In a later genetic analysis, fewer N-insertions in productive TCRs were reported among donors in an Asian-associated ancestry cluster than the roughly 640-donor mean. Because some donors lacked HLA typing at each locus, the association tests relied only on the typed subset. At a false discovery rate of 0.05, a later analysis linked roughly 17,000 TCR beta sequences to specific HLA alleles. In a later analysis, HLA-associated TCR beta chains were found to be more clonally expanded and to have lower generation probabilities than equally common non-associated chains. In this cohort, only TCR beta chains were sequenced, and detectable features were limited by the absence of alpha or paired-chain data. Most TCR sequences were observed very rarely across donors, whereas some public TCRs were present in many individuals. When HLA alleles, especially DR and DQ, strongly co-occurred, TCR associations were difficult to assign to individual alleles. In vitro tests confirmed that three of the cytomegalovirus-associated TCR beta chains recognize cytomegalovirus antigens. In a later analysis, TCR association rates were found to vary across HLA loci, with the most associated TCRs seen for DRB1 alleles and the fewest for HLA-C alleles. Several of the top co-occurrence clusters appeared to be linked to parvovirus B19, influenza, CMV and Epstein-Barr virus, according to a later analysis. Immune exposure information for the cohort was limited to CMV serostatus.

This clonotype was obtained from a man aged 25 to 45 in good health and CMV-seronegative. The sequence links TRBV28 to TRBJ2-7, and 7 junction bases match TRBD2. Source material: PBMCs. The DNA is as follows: TGTGCCAGCAGATCCTCGGGTGGGAGGGCCTACGAGCAGTACTTC. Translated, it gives CASRSSGGRAYEQYF. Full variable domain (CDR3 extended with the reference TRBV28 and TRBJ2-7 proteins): DVKVTQSSRYLVKRTGEKVFLECVQDMDHENMFWYRQDPGLGLRLIYFSYDVKMKEKGDIPEGYSVSREKKERFSLILESASTNQTSMYLCASRSSGGRAYEQYFGPGTRLTVT.